These T cell receptor beta chains were read from a single sample in a study of blood T cells in healthy people across ages. One entry per CDR3 protein, called by TCRdb with MiXCR from the 5' RACE reads. There are 600,000 to 800,000 distinct CDR3 sequences in the sample; roughly 21% occur only once, and roughly 3.7% lies in the top ten. The sample was blood. These receptors were collected from a man between 65 and 79 years old in good health. Both conserved end residues are part of each CDR3. Each record gives: CDR3 length, D gene, J gene, clone size, V gene, CDR3 protein, CDR3 DNA. A D gene is named only where the DNA matches it firmly. Only part of the rows carry a size: once, few, many, or a class if the clone is expanded.

>16|NA|TRBJ2-2|NA|TRBV28
CASSLLVAGVTGELFF
TGTGCCAGCAGCTTATTAGTGGCAGGGGTTACCGGGGAGCTGTTTTTT
>17|NA|TRBJ2-4|NA|TRBV12-3/TRBV12-4
CASSFGGTAVAKNIQYF
TGTGCCAGCAGTTTTGGGGGGACAGCCGTAGCCAAAAACATTCAGTACTTC
>14|TRBD2|TRBJ2-1|NA|TRBV20-1
CSATPGLVYNEQFF
TGCAGTGCTACCCCGGGACTAGTTTACAATGAGCAGTTCTTC
>12|NA|TRBJ1-1|few|TRBV20-1
CSARGGITEAFF
TGCAGTGCCCGTGGTGGAATCACTGAAGCTTTCTTT
>13|NA|TRBJ2-2|many|TRBV24-1
CATSGTNTGELFF
TGTGCCACCAGTGGGACGAACACCGGGGAGCTGTTTTTT
>17|NA|TRBJ1-4|NA|TRBV10-3
CAISESRMVDSNEKLFF
TGTGCCATCAGTGAGTCCCGAATGGTTGATTCTAATGAAAAACTGTTTTTT
>13|TRBD2|TRBJ2-7|NA|TRBV7-9
CASSLDGTSTSYF
TGTGCCAGCAGCTTAGATGGGACTAGCACCTCTTACTTC
>14|NA|TRBJ2-1|few|TRBV20-1
CSARVHSSYDEQFF
TGCAGTGCTAGGGTGCACAGCTCCTACGATGAGCAGTTCTTC
>13|TRBD1|TRBJ1-5|NA|TRBV29-1
CSVVGGQGQPQHF
TGCAGCGTTGTAGGGGGACAGGGTCAGCCCCAGCATTTT
>14|NA|TRBJ2-1|many|TRBV20-1
CSARTASSYNEQFF
TGCAGTGCTAGAACCGCGAGCTCCTACAATGAGCAGTTCTTC
>11|NA|TRBJ2-5|NA|TRBV7-7
CASINGETQYF
TGTGCTAGCATCAATGGGGAGACCCAGTACTTC